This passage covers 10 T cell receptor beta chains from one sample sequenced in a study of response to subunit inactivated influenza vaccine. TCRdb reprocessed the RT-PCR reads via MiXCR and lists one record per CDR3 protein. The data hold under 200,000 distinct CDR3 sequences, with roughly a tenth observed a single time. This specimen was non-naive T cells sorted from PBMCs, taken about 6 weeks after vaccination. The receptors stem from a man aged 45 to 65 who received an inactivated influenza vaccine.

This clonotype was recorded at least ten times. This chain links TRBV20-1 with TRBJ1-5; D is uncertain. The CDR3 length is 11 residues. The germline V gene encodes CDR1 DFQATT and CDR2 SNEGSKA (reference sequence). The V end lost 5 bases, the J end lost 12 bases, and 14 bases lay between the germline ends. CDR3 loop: CSAETERVQHF. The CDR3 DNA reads TGCAGTGCTGAGACTGAGCGGGTCCAGCATTTT.

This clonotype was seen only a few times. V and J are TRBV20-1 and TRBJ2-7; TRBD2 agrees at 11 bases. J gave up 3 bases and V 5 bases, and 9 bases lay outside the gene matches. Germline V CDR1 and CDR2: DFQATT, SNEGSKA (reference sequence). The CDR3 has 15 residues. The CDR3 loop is CSAPILAGVVYEQYF. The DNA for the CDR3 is TGCAGTGCTCCTATACTAGCGGGAGTTGTCTACGAGCAGTACTTC.

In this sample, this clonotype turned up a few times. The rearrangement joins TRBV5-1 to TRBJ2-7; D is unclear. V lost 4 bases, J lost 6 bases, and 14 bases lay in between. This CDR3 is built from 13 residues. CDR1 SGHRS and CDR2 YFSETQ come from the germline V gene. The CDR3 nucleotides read TGCGCCAGCAGCGGTCGGGCCTCCAGCGAGCAGTACTTC. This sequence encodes CASSGRASSEQYF.

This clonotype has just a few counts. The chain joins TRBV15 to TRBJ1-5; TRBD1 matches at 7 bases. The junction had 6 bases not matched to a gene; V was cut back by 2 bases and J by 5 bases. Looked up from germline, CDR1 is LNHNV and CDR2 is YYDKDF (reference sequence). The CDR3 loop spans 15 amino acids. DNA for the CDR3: TGTGCCACCAGCAGAAGACAGGGAGTTGATCAGCCCCAGCATTTT. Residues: CATSRRQGVDQPQHF. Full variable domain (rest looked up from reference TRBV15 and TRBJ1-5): DAMVIQNPRYQVTQFGKPVTLSCSQTLNHNVMYWYQQKSSQAPKLLFHYYDKDFNNEADTPDNFQSRRPNTSFCFLDIRSPGLGDTAMYLCATSRRQGVDQPQHFGDGTRLSIL.

CDR3 in amino acids: CASSSFRGGYEQYF. The CDR3 DNA follows: TGTGCCAGCAGCTCTTTTAGGGGTGGGTACGAGCAGTACTTC. The chain combines TRBV11-2 with TRBJ2-7, with TRBD1 as a possible D gene (5 bases). Per germline, CDR1 SGHAT and CDR2 FQNNGV. There are 14 residues in the CDR3. Trimming stripped 4 bases from V and 4 bases from J, with 14 bases between.

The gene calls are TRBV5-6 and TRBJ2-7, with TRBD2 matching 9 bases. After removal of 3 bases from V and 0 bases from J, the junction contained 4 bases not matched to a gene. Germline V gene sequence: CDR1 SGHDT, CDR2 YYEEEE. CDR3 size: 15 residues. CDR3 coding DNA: TGTGCCAGCAGCTCTCTAGCGGGGACCTCCTACGAGCAGTACTTC. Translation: CASSSLAGTSYEQYF.

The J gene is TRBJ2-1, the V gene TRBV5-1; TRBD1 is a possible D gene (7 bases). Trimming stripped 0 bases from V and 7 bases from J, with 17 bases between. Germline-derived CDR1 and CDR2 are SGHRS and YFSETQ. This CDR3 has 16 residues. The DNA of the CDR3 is TGCGCCAGCAGCTTGGGACCCTACAGGGGAGGTAATGAGCAGTTCTTC. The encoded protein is CASSLGPYRGGNEQFF.

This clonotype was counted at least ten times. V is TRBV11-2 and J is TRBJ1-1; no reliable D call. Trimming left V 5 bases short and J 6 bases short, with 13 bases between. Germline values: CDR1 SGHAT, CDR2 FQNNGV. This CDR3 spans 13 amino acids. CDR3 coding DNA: TGTGCCAGCAGCCCCCAGCAGGAGGCTGAAGCTTTCTTT. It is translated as CASSPQQEAEAFF.

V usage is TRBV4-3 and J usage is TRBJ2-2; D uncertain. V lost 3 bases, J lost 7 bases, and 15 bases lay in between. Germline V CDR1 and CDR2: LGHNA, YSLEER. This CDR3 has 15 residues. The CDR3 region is CASSQGPNRDGELFF. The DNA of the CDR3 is TGCGCCAGCAGCCAGGGCCCCAATAGGGACGGGGAGCTGTTTTTT.

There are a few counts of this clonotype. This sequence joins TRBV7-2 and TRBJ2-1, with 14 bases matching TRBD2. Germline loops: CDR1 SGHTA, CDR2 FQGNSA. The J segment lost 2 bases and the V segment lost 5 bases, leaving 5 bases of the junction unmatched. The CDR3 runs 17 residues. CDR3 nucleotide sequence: TGTGCCAGCAGCCCTACGGGACTAGCGGGAGCCTACAATGAGCAGTTCTTC. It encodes CASSPTGLAGAYNEQFF.